This TCR beta chain appears in the sequencing data of a study of cytomegalovirus exposure and HLA in healthy donors. As regards this clone: Its target is not known.

The germline V gene encodes CDR1 SGHNT and CDR2 YENEEA. V shed 5 bases, J shed 6 bases, and the junction held 6 bases outside the gene matches. The CDR3 loop spans 13 amino acids. General study points: Previous analysis showed most TCR beta V segments were productive about 90% or about 30% of the time. In a later analysis, compared with equally common non-associated chains, HLA-associated beta chains were more expanded.

The PCR employed 60 Vbeta primers together with 13 Jbeta primers. This table comes from immunoSEQ multiplex PCR, and its TCRdb copy is limited to in-frame clones, with some not included. The sample lists around 100,000 clones, roughly 83% occurring once. This receptor was obtained from a woman aged 18-29 years in good health and CMV-seropositive. The rearrangement joins TRBV11-3 to TRBJ1-2; 7 bases align to TRBD1. Sequenced input: PBMCs. The CDR3 here is CASSTQGFDGYTF. Written as DNA, the CDR3 is TGTGCCAGCAGCACACAGGGGTTTGATGGCTACACCTTC.